A single sample gave rise to the 25 T cell receptor beta chains below, sequenced in a study of OX40 agonist ivuxolimab in advanced cancers. Produced via immunoSEQ multiplex PCR; TCRdb's table is partial and in-frame only. The repertoire consists of tens of thousands of clones, with roughly nine tenths occurring once and the leading ten covering over 10%. Here the sequenced sample was CD4+ or CD8+ T cells sorted from blood, taken in a trial of the OX40 agonist ivuxolimab. The source is an adult with an advanced solid tumor such as melanoma, head and neck, liver or kidney cancer.

This chain joins TRBV7-2 and TRBJ2-7, with 9 bases aligning to TRBD1. With 0 bases clipped from V and 5 bases from J, the junction kept 5 bases outside the gene matches. Germline V gene sequence: CDR1 SGHTA, CDR2 FQGNSA. This CDR3 is 15 amino acids long. CDR3 sequence reads: CASSLAGTGIHEQYF. The CDR3 DNA is TGTGCCAGCAGCTTAGCCGGGACAGGGATCCACGAGCAGTACTTC.

DNA for the CDR3: TGTGCCAGCGCCTTTGGTAGCGGTAGCACAGATACGCAGTATTTT. Protein product: CASAFGSGSTDTQYF. The rearrangement links TRBV7-9 to TRBJ2-3, with a weak D call TRBD2 (6 bases). V was trimmed by 8 bases and J by 0 bases, leaving 15 bases between them. Germline loops: CDR1 SEHNR, CDR2 FQNEAQ (reference sequence). This CDR3 is built from 15 residues.

This chain links TRBV21-1 with TRBJ1-1. TRBV21-1 is designated a pseudogene. The CDR3 has 14 amino acids. The CDR3 protein is CASSDREGATEAFF. The CDR3 DNA sequence: TGTGCCAGCAGCGACAGGGAGGGGGCCACTGAAGCTTTCTTT.

The rearrangement joins TRBV5-4 to TRBJ1-4; 8 nucleotides line up with TRBD1. CDR3 length: 14 residues. Germline V lookup: CDR1 SGHNT, CDR2 YYREEE (reference sequence). V shed 2 bases, J shed 10 bases, and the junction held 7 bases outside the gene matches. CDR3: CASSFDRGDSKLFF. DNA of the CDR3: TGTGCCAGCAGCTTCGACAGGGGTGATTCAAAACTGTTTTTT.

The V call is TRBV19, the J call TRBJ1-2, with 7 bases matching TRBD1. V was clipped by 10 bases and J by 12 bases; unmatched bases: 14. Germline V gene lookup returns CDR1 LNHDA and CDR2 SQIVND (reference sequence). The CDR3 contains 12 residues. CDR3 in DNA: TGTGCCATCCCGCCTGGGGACAGACACCACACCTTC. The encoded protein is CAIPPGDRHHTF.

The rearrangement links TRBV7-9 to TRBJ1-3, with unresolved D. V shed 2 bases and J shed 0 bases, with 8 bases lying between them. The CDR3 totals 15 residues. Germline V lookup: CDR1 SEHNR, CDR2 FQNEAQ (reference sequence). The CDR3 DNA follows: TGTGCCAGCAGCTTAAGCCTAGACTCTGGAAACACCATATATTTT. Translation: CASSLSLDSGNTIYF.

V usage is TRBV4-1 and J usage is TRBJ1-4; D remains unclear. V was shortened by 0 bases and J by 11 bases, with 13 bases between the two germline ends. Germline values: CDR1 MGHRA, CDR2 YSYEKL. This CDR3 is built from 14 residues. For the CDR3, the DNA is TGCGCCAGCAGCCAAGATCAGACGGGGTGGAAACTGTTTTTT. This translates into CASSQDQTGWKLFF.

The rearrangement uses TRBV23-1 and TRBJ2-1, with 7 bases that match TRBD1. TRBV23-1 is an ORF for which the function is uncertain. V lost 4 bases to trimming and J lost 8 bases; unmatched junction nucleotides: 11. This CDR3 contains 15 residues. CDR3 in amino acids: CASSLQQGLGDEQFF. CDR3 bases: TGCGCCAGCAGTCTCCAACAGGGGCTTGGGGATGAGCAGTTCTTC.

The genes are TRBV19 and TRBJ2-3; 8 bases fit TRBD2. Trimming took 1 base from V and 6 from J; bases not matched to a gene: 15. Germline assignment: CDR1 LNHDA and CDR2 SQIVND (reference sequence). The CDR3 loop spans 18 amino acids. The CDR3 protein is CASSIGSGLAPRTDTQYF. CDR3 nucleotide sequence: TGTGCCAGTAGTATAGGGTCCGGACTAGCCCCTCGGACGGATACGCAGTATTTT.

The CDR3 coding sequence is TGTGCCAGCAGGACTTCGGACAGGGACGGCGAGCAGTACTTC. Its translation: CASRTSDRDGEQYF. The chain has TRBV6-6 and TRBJ2-7; 8 bases agree with TRBD1. V dropped 6 bases and J dropped 6; count of bases not matched to a gene: 10. The CDR3 contains 14 residues. Germline V gene lookup returns CDR1 MNHNY and CDR2 SVGAGI (reference sequence).

The chain couples TRBV7-2 to TRBJ2-1; D uncertain. Per the germline V gene, CDR1 is SGHTA and CDR2 is FQGNSA. This CDR3 is 15 amino acids long. Trimming left V 1 base short and J 4 bases short, with 11 bases between. The CDR3, as DNA: TGTGCCAGCAGCTTAGATAGTAGCAGTTACAATGAGCAGTTCTTC. Amino acids: CASSLDSSSYNEQFF.

This chain uses TRBV7-6 with TRBJ2-3, with 9 bases fitting TRBD2. The ends lost 4 bases at V and 0 bases at J; junction bases unmatched: 5. Germline CDR1 reads SGHVS; CDR2 reads FNYEAQ. This CDR3 region has 16 residues. The CDR3: CASSSPSGESTDTQYF. The CDR3 bases are TGTGCCAGCAGCTCACCTAGCGGGGAAAGCACAGATACGCAGTATTTT.

The V gene is TRBV11-2, the J gene TRBJ2-1; 11 bases line up with TRBD2. This CDR3 contains 16 residues. Per the germline V gene, CDR1 is SGHAT and CDR2 is FQNNGV. The ends lost 1 base at V and 8 bases at J; junction bases unmatched: 7. CDR3 region: CASSLVYSGGDYEQFF. Here the CDR3 DNA reads TGTGCCAGCAGCTTAGTTTATAGCGGGGGGGATTATGAGCAGTTCTTC.

CDR3 in amino acids: CASSVLAGGRDTQYF. In nucleotides, the CDR3 is TGTGCCAGCAGTGTACTAGCGGGAGGGAGAGATACGCAGTATTTT. The chain recombines TRBV27 with TRBJ2-3, with TRBD2 identical over 13 bases. This CDR3 has 15 residues. Per germline, CDR1 MNHEY and CDR2 SMNVEV (reference sequence). The V and J ends lost 5 bases and 5 bases, in that order; junction bases with no gene match: 4.

This chain connects TRBV19 to TRBJ2-6; perhaps TRBD1 as D (8 bases). With 3 bases removed from V and 0 bases from J, the gap between germline ends came to 15 bases. Germline V CDR1 and CDR2: LNHDA, SQIVND (reference sequence). The CDR3 is 18 residues long. CDR3 nucleotides: TGTGCCAGTAGTATGCGGGGGACAGGCGTCTCTGGGGCCAACGTCCTGACTTTC. This sequence encodes CASSMRGTGVSGANVLTF.

This clone was counted a single time. The chain combines TRBV6-6 with TRBJ2-1; D may be TRBD1 (5 bases). CDR1 and CDR2 (germline): MNHNY, SVGAGI (reference sequence). V lost 2 bases, J lost 9 bases, and 14 bases lay in between. The CDR3 length is 14 residues. This CDR3 reads CASSYQPGRGEQFF. In nucleotides, the CDR3 is TGTGCCAGCAGTTACCAACCCGGAAGGGGTGAGCAGTTCTTC.

The chain couples TRBV6-1 to TRBJ2-5; 8 positions agree with TRBD2. V was clipped by 4 bases and J by 4 bases; unmatched bases: 11. CDR1 and CDR2 (germline): MNHNS, SASEGT. The CDR3 is 16 amino acids. The CDR3 reads CASSVEAGGGLETQYF. CDR3 sequence (DNA): TGTGCCAGCAGTGTAGAGGCGGGGGGTGGTTTAGAGACCCAGTACTTC.

CDR3 nucleotide sequence: TGTGCCAGCAGTTTAAGGCAGGGAGGGAGCTCCTATAATTCACCCCTCCACTTT. Protein: CASSLRQGGSSYNSPLHF. The chain carries TRBV27 and TRBJ1-6, with D tentatively TRBD1 (5 bases). Germline V gives CDR1 MNHEY, CDR2 SMNVEV (reference sequence). This CDR3 is 18 amino acids long. V lost 2 bases, J lost 0 bases, and 14 bases lay in between.

In its sample, this clone was seen once. This chain uses TRBV7-2 with TRBJ1-1, with D possibly matching TRBD1 (6 bases). The CDR3 is 13 amino acids. Per germline, CDR1 SGHTA and CDR2 FQGNSA. With 5 bases removed from V and 6 bases from J, the gap between germline ends came to 13 bases. The CDR3 sequence: CASSTLGGSEAFF. The CDR3 DNA reads as TGTGCCAGCAGCACCCTCGGGGGCTCTGAAGCTTTCTTT. The complete variable domain, with remaining parts taken from reference TRBV7-2 and TRBJ1-1, reads GAGVSQSPSNKVTEKGKDVELRCDPISGHTALYWYRQSLGQGLEFLIYFQGNSAPDKSGLPSDRFSAERTGGSVSTLTIQRTQQEDSAVYLCASSTLGGSEAFFGQGTRLTVV.

This chain joins TRBV2 and TRBJ2-7, with a possible D match to TRBD2 (5 bases). The CDR3 length is 15 residues. In germline, CDR1 is SNHLY, CDR2 FYNNEI. V was shortened by 1 base and J by 3 bases, with 13 bases between the two germline ends. CDR3 sequence reads: CASSEGASTVYEQYF. As DNA, the CDR3 is TGTGCCAGCAGTGAAGGGGCTAGCACGGTCTACGAGCAGTACTTC.

The rearrangement joins TRBV5-4 to TRBJ2-1; TRBD2 is a possible D gene (6 bases). The ends were cut back, 2 bases at V and 6 bases at J, with 15 bases in the middle. The CDR3 spans 15 residues. In germline, CDR1 is SGHNT, CDR2 YYREEE (reference sequence). The CDR3 region is CASSFMTSRGNEQFF. CDR3 bases: TGTGCCAGCAGCTTTATGACTTCGCGGGGCAATGAGCAGTTCTTC.

The gene calls are TRBV5-6 and TRBJ2-7; 9 nucleotides line up with TRBD1. The CDR3 totals 16 residues. After removal of 0 bases from V and 2 bases from J, the junction contained 6 bases not matched to a gene. In germline, CDR1 is SGHDT, CDR2 YYEEEE. This CDR3 reads CASSLERGQGTYEQYF. The CDR3 DNA follows: TGTGCCAGCAGCTTGGAGAGGGGACAGGGCACCTACGAGCAGTACTTC.

The genes are TRBV28 and TRBJ1-6; D remains ambiguous. CDR1 MDHEN and CDR2 SYDVKM come from the germline V gene. Trimming pared 2 bases from V and 8 bases from J, leaving 10 bases between. The CDR3 has 14 amino acids. Here the CDR3 DNA reads TGTGCCAGCAGTTTACTCCAAACCGATTCACCCCTCCACTTT. Protein: CASSLLQTDSPLHF.

In its sample, this clone ranks as hyperexpanded. This chain uses TRBV19 with TRBJ2-7; TRBD1 might be the D (6 bases). The ends were cut back, 5 bases at V and 3 bases at J, with 17 bases in the middle. Germline CDR1 LNHDA, CDR2 SQIVND (reference sequence). The CDR3 totals 15 residues. CDR3 loop: CASSGRGQVFYEQYF. The CDR3 coding sequence is TGTGCCAGTAGTGGAAGGGGACAAGTGTTCTACGAGCAGTACTTC.

The chain combines TRBV19 with TRBJ2-1, with TRBD1 as a possible D gene (5 bases). This CDR3 is 14 amino acids long. Germline CDR1 reads LNHDA; CDR2 reads SQIVND (reference sequence). The V gene lost 7 bases and the J gene lost 4 bases, with 14 bases spanning the gap. CDR3 sequence reads: CASTSLDRYNEQFF. The CDR3 DNA is TGTGCCAGTACTTCCCTTGACAGATACAATGAGCAGTTCTTC.